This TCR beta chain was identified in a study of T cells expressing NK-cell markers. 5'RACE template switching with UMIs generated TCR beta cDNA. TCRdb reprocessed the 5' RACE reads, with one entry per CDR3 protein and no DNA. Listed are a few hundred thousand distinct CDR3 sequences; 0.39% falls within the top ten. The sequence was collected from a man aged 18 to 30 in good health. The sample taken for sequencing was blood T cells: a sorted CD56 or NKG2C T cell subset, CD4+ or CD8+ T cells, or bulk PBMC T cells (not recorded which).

CDR3 sequence reads: CASSFGRTSRTPGSCFF. The V gene is TRBV7-7, the J gene TRBJ2-2; TCRdb's D call, TRBD2, is unchecked because there is no DNA. The CDR3 runs 17 residues. Germline CDR1 and CDR2: SSHAT and FNYEAQ (reference sequence).